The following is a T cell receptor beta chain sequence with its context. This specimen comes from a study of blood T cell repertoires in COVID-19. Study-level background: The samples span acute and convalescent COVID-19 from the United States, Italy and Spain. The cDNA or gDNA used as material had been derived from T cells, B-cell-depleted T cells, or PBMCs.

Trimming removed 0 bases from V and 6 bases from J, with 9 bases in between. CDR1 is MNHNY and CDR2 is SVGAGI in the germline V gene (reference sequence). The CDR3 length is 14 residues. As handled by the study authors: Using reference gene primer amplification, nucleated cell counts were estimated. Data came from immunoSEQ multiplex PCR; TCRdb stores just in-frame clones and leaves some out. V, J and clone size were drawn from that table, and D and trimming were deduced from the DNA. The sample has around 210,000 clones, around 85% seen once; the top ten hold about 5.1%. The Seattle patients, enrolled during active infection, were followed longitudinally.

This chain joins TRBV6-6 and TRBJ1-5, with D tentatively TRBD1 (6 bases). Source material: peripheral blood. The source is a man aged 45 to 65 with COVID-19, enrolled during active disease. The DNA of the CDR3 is TGTGCCAGCAGTTACTCCGAGGGGGTTCAGCCCCAGCATTTT. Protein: CASSYSEGVQPQHF.